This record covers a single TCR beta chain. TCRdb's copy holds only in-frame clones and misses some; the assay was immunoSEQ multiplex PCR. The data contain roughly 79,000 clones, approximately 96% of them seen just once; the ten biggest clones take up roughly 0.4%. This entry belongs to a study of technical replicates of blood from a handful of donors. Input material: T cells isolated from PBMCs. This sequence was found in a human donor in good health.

CDR3 sequence: CATYRVGFYGYTF. In DNA form, the CDR3 reads TGTGCCACCTACAGGGTCGGGTTCTATGGCTACACCTTC. The chain recombines TRBV28 with TRBJ1-2; D is possibly TRBD1 (6 bases). V lost 10 bases to trimming and J lost 4 bases, with 16 bases between them. Germline assignment: CDR1 MDHEN and CDR2 SYDVKM. The CDR3 length is 13 residues.